A single sample gave rise to the 24 T cell receptor beta chains below, sequenced in a study of vaccination and CD4 T cells after COVID-19. The study sequenced cultured CD4+ T cell DNA using the Oncomine TCR Beta short-read assay. One entry per CDR3 protein, called by TCRdb with MiXCR from the PCR reads. The sample carries thousands of distinct CDR3 sequences, roughly 41% recorded once. Antigen specificity for these receptors is unknown. Treatment in this sample: roughly 10-day PBMC culture with coronavirus spike peptide pools or control peptides (ViraFEST assay). Prior to the COVID-19 pandemic (2011-2018), the unexposed donor's CD4+ T cells were collected. The sample consisted of CD4+ T cells from blood, cultured in vitro. All receptors derive from a human donor in good health.

This clonotype was counted a few times. The chain recombines TRBV7-2 with TRBJ2-3; D is possibly TRBD1 or TRBD2 (5 bases each). V was shortened by 0 bases and J by 10 bases, with 14 bases between the two germline ends. The germline V gene encodes CDR1 SGHTA and CDR2 FQGNSA. The CDR3 has 14 amino acids. The CDR3 nucleotides are TGTGCCAGCAGCTTAGCGAGTGGGGCGGGTGCGCAGTATTTT. As protein: CASSLASGAGAQYF.

The chain employs TRBV9 and TRBJ2-3; TRBD2 aligns across 7 bases. V was pared by 4 bases and J by 0 bases, with 8 bases of the junction left unmatched. Germline V lookup: CDR1 SGDLS, CDR2 YYNGEE. The CDR3 extends over 16 amino acids. DNA for the CDR3: TGTGCCAGCAGCAAAGAAGCGGGGTCTAGCACAGATACGCAGTATTTT. Amino acid sequence: CASSKEAGSSTDTQYF.

The J gene is TRBJ1-2, the V gene TRBV7-2, with D maybe TRBD1 (5 bases). The CDR3 runs to 14 residues. Germline V gene sequence: CDR1 SGHTA, CDR2 FQGNSA. Trimming shortened V by 1 base and J by 1 base, and 7 bases separated the two germline ends. In DNA, the CDR3 is TGTGCCAGCAGCTTAGGGACACTTAACTATGGCTACACCTTC. Translation gives CASSLGTLNYGYTF.

The chain couples TRBV12-3 or TRBV12-4 to TRBJ1-2, with unresolved D. Trimming removed 6 bases at V and 7 bases at J, with 12 bases between. CDR3 length: 12 amino acids. CDR3 region: CASSLRVGGYTF. The CDR3 DNA reads as TGTGCCAGCAGCTTACGGGTTGGTGGCTACACCTTC.

The chain couples TRBV19 to TRBJ1-1; no definite D call. The germline V gene encodes CDR1 LNHDA and CDR2 SQIVND (reference sequence). The CDR3 has 13 amino acids. V was clipped by 5 bases and J by 8 bases, with 15 bases between them. CDR3 residues: CASSFSASAEAFF. The CDR3 region has the DNA TGTGCCAGTAGTTTCTCAGCCTCTGCCGAAGCTTTCTTT.

This clonotype appeared a few times. The rearrangement joins TRBV19 to TRBJ1-2; no reliable D call. Germline assignment: CDR1 LNHDA and CDR2 SQIVND (reference sequence). The CDR3 is 13 residues long. The V end lost 7 bases, the J end lost 8 bases, and 17 bases lay between the germline ends. The CDR3 region is CASTSLTVNGYTF. The CDR3 DNA reads TGTGCCAGTACCTCATTAACAGTCAACGGCTACACCTTC.

This sequence joins TRBV7-2 and TRBJ2-4, with 9 positions matching TRBD2. V trimming: 3 bases; J trimming: 5 bases; junction bases outside the gene matches: 5. In germline, CDR1 is SGHTA, CDR2 FQGNSA. The CDR3 extends over 15 amino acids. This CDR3 is CASSFSRGGQNIQYF. CDR3 in DNA: TGTGCCAGCAGCTTTTCGCGGGGGGGCCAAAACATTCAGTACTTC.

This clonotype has only a few counts. The chain has TRBV6-5 and TRBJ1-6; no clear D gene. Trimming took off 2 bases at V and 0 bases at J, with 14 bases between the two ends. CDR1 MNHEY and CDR2 SVGAGI come from the germline V gene. The CDR3 has 18 residues. The CDR3 protein is CASSYASPRSSYNSPLHF. CDR3 nucleotide sequence: TGTGCCAGCAGTTACGCCAGCCCCAGGAGCTCCTATAATTCACCCCTCCACTTT.

V and J are TRBV25-1 and TRBJ2-4; 8 bases fit TRBD1. The germline V gene encodes CDR1 MGHDK and CDR2 SYGVNS. J lost 1 base, V lost 4 bases, and 3 bases had no gene match. The CDR3 sequence is 15 residues long. The CDR3: CASSGGQGAKNIQYF. The CDR3 bases are TGTGCCAGCAGTGGAGGACAGGGCGCCAAAAACATTCAGTACTTC.

Only a few counts were recorded for this clonotype. This chain joins TRBV6-1 and TRBJ2-1, with D hard to call. The length of the CDR3 is 13 residues. V was pared by 6 bases and J by 5 bases, with 11 bases between. Looked up from germline, CDR1 is MNHNS and CDR2 is SASEGT. CDR3 in DNA: TGTGCCAGCAGCCGTAATGGGGACAATGAGCAGTTCTTC. Amino acid sequence: CASSRNGDNEQFF.

The rearrangement links TRBV9 to TRBJ1-2; 8 bases are a match to TRBD1. Germline loops: CDR1 SGDLS, CDR2 YYNGEE. V lost 3 bases and J lost 4; bases outside the gene matches: 11. The CDR3 totals 16 residues. The CDR3 coding sequence is TGTGCCAGCAGCGGGGGGACCGGGACAGGCCCCTATGGCTACACCTTC. It encodes CASSGGTGTGPYGYTF.

The genes are TRBV19 and TRBJ1-5; tentative D call: TRBD1 (5 bases). CDR3 length: 13 residues. Per the germline V gene, CDR1 is LNHDA and CDR2 is SQIVND (reference sequence). Between the trimmed V and J ends, which lost 5 bases and 2 bases, there was a span of 7 bases. The chain's CDR3 is CASSLQGNQPQHF. In DNA, the CDR3 is TGTGCCAGTAGTTTACAGGGCAATCAGCCCCAGCATTTT.

The chain recombines TRBV20-1 with TRBJ1-1; D not resolved. Germline V lookup: CDR1 DFQATT, CDR2 SNEGSKA (reference sequence). V lost 8 bases and J lost 3, with 25 bases in between. CDR3 length: 16 amino acids. The CDR3 sequence: CSICRAGRDLDTEAFF. In nucleotides, the CDR3 is TGCAGTATTTGTAGGGCAGGTCGAGATTTAGACACTGAAGCTTTCTTT.

The count of this clonotype is one. This sequence joins TRBV5-1 and TRBJ2-3; D is undetermined. The CDR3 runs 13 residues. Germline loops: CDR1 SGHRS, CDR2 YFSETQ. The V end was cut by 3 bases, the J end by 6 bases, with 11 bases between. This chain's CDR3 is CASSSPSVDTQYF. In DNA form, the CDR3 reads TGCGCCAGCAGCTCGCCCTCCGTGGATACGCAGTATTTT.

The chain couples TRBV19 to TRBJ1-2, with 7 bases fitting TRBD1. Germline trimming cut 6 bases from V and 3 bases from J; bases unmatched to any gene: 10. Germline assignment: CDR1 LNHDA and CDR2 SQIVND (reference sequence). The CDR3 consists of 15 residues. Here the CDR3 reads CASRTTGSLYYGYTF. CDR3 bases: TGTGCCAGTAGGACGACAGGGTCCCTGTACTATGGCTACACCTTC.

This clonotype was seen a handful of times. The chain combines TRBV6-4 with TRBJ1-2, with D possibly TRBD1 on 6 matching bases. The germline gives CDR1 MRHNA, CDR2 SNTAGT. The CDR3 contains 12 residues. Trimming shortened V by 11 bases and J by 2 bases, and 12 bases separated the two germline ends. The CDR3 DNA reads as TGTGCCCAGGGGCGGAGGAACTATGGCTACACCTTC. Translating gives CAQGRRNYGYTF.

In its sample, this clonotype ranks as medium-sized. This chain uses TRBV5-1 with TRBJ2-1; D may be TRBD1 or TRBD2 (5 bases each). The V and J ends lost 4 bases and 8 bases respectively, with 16 bases between them. Germline loops: CDR1 SGHRS, CDR2 YFSETQ. This CDR3 is built from 14 residues. CDR3 region: CASSGTGRTDEQFF. In DNA, the CDR3 is TGCGCCAGCAGCGGCACGGGACGGACGGATGAGCAGTTCTTC.

The chain joins TRBV27 to TRBJ2-7, with 9 nucleotides matching TRBD2. Per the germline V gene, CDR1 is MNHEY and CDR2 is SMNVEV (reference sequence). The CDR3 spans 14 residues. J gave up 2 bases and V 3 bases, and 2 bases lay outside the gene matches. CDR3 protein: CASSLRGGPYEQYF. The CDR3 DNA reads as TGTGCCAGCAGTTTGCGGGGGGGCCCCTACGAGCAGTACTTC.

The gene calls are TRBV6-1 and TRBJ1-2; D may be TRBD1 (6 bases). CDR1 and CDR2 (germline): MNHNS, SASEGT. CDR3 length: 15 amino acids. Trimming shortened V by 6 bases and J by 8 bases, and 22 bases separated the two germline ends. The CDR3: CASSIQFRGYEGYTF. CDR3 in DNA: TGTGCCAGCAGCATCCAATTTAGGGGGTATGAAGGCTACACCTTC.

V is TRBV10-1 and J is TRBJ2-5; TRBD2 matches 10 bases. CDR3 length equals 14 residues. From germline, CDR1 is WNHNN and CDR2 SYGVQD (reference sequence). The V segment lost 3 bases and the J segment 5 bases; nucleotides outside the gene matches: 3. DNA for the CDR3: TGCGCCAGCAGTGATAGCGGGGGGTATGAGACCCAGTACTTC. This encodes CASSDSGGYETQYF.

The chain has TRBV10-1 and TRBJ1-2, with 7 bases lining up with TRBD1. The CDR3 has 14 residues. Germline CDR1 and CDR2: WNHNN and SYGVQD (reference sequence). Losses at the gene ends were 3 bases for V and 4 bases for J; bases not matched to a gene: 5. CDR3: CASSEGGEGYGYTF. The CDR3 DNA sequence: TGCGCCAGCAGTGAAGGGGGCGAGGGCTATGGCTACACCTTC.

This clonotype was found a few times. CDR3 sequence: CSARVGHSGNTIYF. The DNA of the CDR3 is TGCAGTGCTAGAGTGGGTCACTCTGGAAACACCATATATTTT. The chain combines TRBV20-1 with TRBJ1-3; no reliable D call. V was pared by 1 base and J by 0 bases, with 7 bases between. CDR1 and CDR2 from the germline V gene are DFQATT and SNEGSKA (reference sequence). The CDR3 is 14 residues long.

The rearrangement uses TRBV7-8 and TRBJ1-5, with 9 bases that match TRBD1. V lost 5 bases, J lost 2 bases, and 4 bases stayed unmatched. The CDR3 runs to 15 residues. Germline CDR1 reads SGHVS; CDR2 reads FQNEAQ. For the CDR3, the DNA is TGTGCCAGCAGCCGCAGGGACAGGGGCAATCAGCCCCAGCATTTT. It translates to CASSRRDRGNQPQHF. The full variable domain, its missing parts supplied by reference TRBV7-8 and TRBJ1-5, is GAGVSQSPRYKVAKRGQDVALRCDPISGHVSLFWYQQALGQGPEFLTYFQNEAQLDKSGLPSDRFFAERPEGSVSTLKIQRTQQEDSAVYLCASSRRDRGNQPQHFGDGTRLSIL.

This chain joins TRBV20-1 and TRBJ1-4, with a possible D match to TRBD1 (5 bases). The CDR3 sequence is 14 residues long. V lost 5 bases to trimming and J lost 4 bases, with 14 bases between them. Germline CDR1 DFQATT, CDR2 SNEGSKA (reference sequence). The CDR3 DNA sequence: TGCAGTGCTGATGGAGGGGCCCTTAATGAAAAACTGTTTTTT. Protein product: CSADGGALNEKLFF.